This T cell receptor beta chain was observed in a study of blood T cell repertoires in COVID-19. Study-wide background: PBMCs, B-cell-depleted T cells, or T cells were the source of the cDNA or gDNA that made up the material.

Assay: immunoSEQ multiplex PCR; the TCRdb copy retains only in-frame clones and omits some. The data contain a few hundred thousand clones, roughly 90% of them seen just once; the ten biggest clones take up 1.5% to 2%. Specimen: PBMCs or T cells enriched from blood (not recorded which). The sequence was obtained from a woman aged 40 to 50 who had recovered from COVID-19.

For the CDR3, the DNA is TGTGCCAGCAGCCTTGACAGGGGAACTGGAAACACCATATATTTT. Its translation: CASSLDRGTGNTIYF. The genes are TRBV7-2 and TRBJ1-3, with TRBD1 matching 8 bases. V trimming: 5 bases; J trimming: 2 bases; junction bases outside the gene matches: 5. Germline V gene data show CDR1 as SGHTA and CDR2 as FQGNSA. The length of the CDR3 is 15 residues.